A single sample gave rise to the 8 T cell receptor beta chains below, sequenced in a study of blood T cells in healthy people across ages. The use of a sample-barcoded 5' primer and a J-beta primer mix characterized a second PCR of roughly 7 to 11 cycles. TCRdb used MiXCR to reprocess the 5' RACE reads, holding one entry per CDR3 protein. The sample has about 1.5 million distinct CDR3 sequences, approximately 42% seen once. The specimen sequenced was blood. Receptors were obtained from a woman aged 18-29 years in good health.

The rearrangement links TRBV7-2 to TRBJ1-1; the D is unclear. Trimming pared 1 base from V and 0 bases from J, leaving 9 bases between. CDR3 size: 15 residues. From germline, CDR1 is SGHTA and CDR2 FQGNSA. The CDR3 protein is CASSLGPFMNTEAFF. DNA of the CDR3: TGTGCCAGCAGCTTAGGGCCGTTTATGAACACTGAAGCTTTCTTT.

CDR3 sequence: CASSFVPAGGTYNEQFF. CDR3 nucleotides: TGTGCCAGCAGTTTCGTCCCAGCGGGAGGGACGTACAATGAGCAGTTCTTC. The genes are TRBV12-3 or TRBV12-4 and TRBJ2-1; 10 positions match TRBD2. After removal of 3 bases from V and 4 bases from J, the junction contained 9 bases not matched to a gene. The CDR3 runs 17 residues.

The chain links TRBV27 to TRBJ2-1; D is ambiguous. Trimming pared 7 bases from V and 10 bases from J, leaving 17 bases between. The CDR3 consists of 13 residues. Germline-derived CDR1 and CDR2 are MNHEY and SMNVEV (reference sequence). The CDR3 sequence: CASNNRGSGEQFF. The CDR3 region has the DNA TGTGCCAGCAACAACCGAGGTTCAGGAGAGCAGTTCTTC.

This rearrangement joins TRBV9 to TRBJ2-7; TRBD2 aligns across 13 bases. The J call may be wrong; the DNA end is better matched by TRBJ2-5. CDR3 length equals 16 residues. The germline gives CDR1 SGDLS, CDR2 YYNGEE. CDR3 DNA: TGTGCCAGCAGCGCGGGACTAGCGGGGATTGCGGAGACCCAGTACTTC. Its protein product is CASSAGLAGIAETQYF.

The V call is TRBV7-8, the J call TRBJ1-2; 9 bases match TRBD1. There are 14 residues in the CDR3. CDR1 is SGHVS, CDR2 FQNEAQ, per germline. V trimming: 1 base; J trimming: 12 bases; junction bases outside the gene matches: 9. DNA of the CDR3: TGTGCCAGCAGCTTAGTTTCTGGGACAGGGTTTGACACCTTC. It encodes CASSLVSGTGFDTF.

The V and J genes are TRBV27 and TRBJ1-1, with 10 bases aligning to TRBD1. After removal of 5 bases from V and 7 bases from J, the junction contained 13 bases not matched to a gene. The length of the CDR3 is 16 residues. The germline V gene has CDR1 MNHEY and CDR2 SMNVEV (reference sequence). DNA for the CDR3: TGTGCCAGCAGTCTCCGGGACAGGGGTCCGCCTCTTGAAGCTTTCTTT. It translates to CASSLRDRGPPLEAFF.

The chain links TRBV20-1 to TRBJ2-5; either TRBD1 or TRBD2 may fit D (5 bases each). V was pared by 2 bases and J by 5 bases, with 18 bases between. The germline V gene has CDR1 DFQATT and CDR2 SNEGSKA (reference sequence). The CDR3 is made up of 15 amino acids. The CDR3, as DNA: TGCAGTGCTAGAAAACCGGCCCAAGGGACGGAGACCCAGTACTTC. Protein sequence: CSARKPAQGTETQYF.

This clonotype was seen more than once but under ten times. CDR3 bases: TGTGCCAGCAGCTTAGAAGCGGCGACTTCCTACGAGCAGTACTTC. Translating gives CASSLEAATSYEQYF. The V call is TRBV7-2, the J call TRBJ2-7, with D possibly TRBD2 on 5 matching bases. The CDR3 is 15 amino acids. Looked up from germline, CDR1 is SGHTA and CDR2 is FQGNSA. Between the trimmed V and J ends, which lost 1 base and 1 base, there was a span of 11 bases. The complete variable domain, with remaining parts taken from reference TRBV7-2 and TRBJ2-7, reads GAGVSQSPSNKVTEKGKDVELRCDPISGHTALYWYRQSLGQGLEFLIYFQGNSAPDKSGLPSDRFSAERTGGSVSTLTIQRTQQEDSAVYLCASSLEAATSYEQYFGPGTRLTVT.